The present T cell receptor (beta chain) was sequenced within a study of identical twins. Template switching supplied a universal primer site; unique molecular identifiers were carried on the cDNA. TCRdb used MiXCR to reprocess the 5' RACE reads, holding one entry per CDR3 protein. The data hold around 490,000 distinct CDR3 sequences, with roughly an eighth observed a single time. The same data also went into a second study, on yellow fever vaccine responses in identical twins. That report adds: Twins reportedly mounted vaccine T cell responses that seemed partly convergent, partly personalized.

The source is a young woman in good health. The sample comprised CD4+ T cells sorted from blood.

CDR3 in DNA: TGTGCCAGCAGCTTTATACAGGGGACGAGCACAGATACGCAGTATTTT. Translating gives CASSFIQGTSTDTQYF. The chain uses TRBV7-9 and TRBJ2-3; the match to TRBD1 covers 7 bases. V lost 3 bases, J lost 0 bases, and 6 bases stayed unmatched. The CDR3 runs to 16 residues. CDR1 is SEHNR, CDR2 FQNEAQ, per germline (reference sequence).